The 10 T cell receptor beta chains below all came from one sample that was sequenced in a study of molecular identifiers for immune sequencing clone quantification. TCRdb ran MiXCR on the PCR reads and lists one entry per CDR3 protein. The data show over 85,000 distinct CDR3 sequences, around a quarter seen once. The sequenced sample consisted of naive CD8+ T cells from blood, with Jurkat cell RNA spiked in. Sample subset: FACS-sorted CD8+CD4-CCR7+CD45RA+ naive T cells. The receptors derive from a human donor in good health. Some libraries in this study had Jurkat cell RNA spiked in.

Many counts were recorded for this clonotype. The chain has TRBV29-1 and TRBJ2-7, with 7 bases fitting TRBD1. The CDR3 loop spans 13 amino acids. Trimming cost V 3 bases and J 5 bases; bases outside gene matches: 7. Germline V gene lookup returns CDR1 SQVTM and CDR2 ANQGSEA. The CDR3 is CSVEDTGVHEQYF. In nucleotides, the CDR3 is TGCAGCGTTGAGGACACAGGGGTCCACGAGCAGTACTTC.

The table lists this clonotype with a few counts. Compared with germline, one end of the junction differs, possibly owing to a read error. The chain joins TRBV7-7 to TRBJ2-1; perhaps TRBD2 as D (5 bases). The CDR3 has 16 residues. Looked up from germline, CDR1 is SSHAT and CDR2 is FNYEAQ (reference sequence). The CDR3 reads CASSQAPGVPYNEQFF. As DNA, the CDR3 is TGTGCTAGCAGCCAAGCACCCGGGGTTCCCTACAATGAGCAGTTCTTC.

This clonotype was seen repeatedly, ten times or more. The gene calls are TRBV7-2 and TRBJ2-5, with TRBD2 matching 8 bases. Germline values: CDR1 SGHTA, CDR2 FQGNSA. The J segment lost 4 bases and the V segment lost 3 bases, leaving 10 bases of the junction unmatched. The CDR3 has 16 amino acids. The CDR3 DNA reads TGTGCCAGCAGCTTTTTCTCCGGGAGGGCCTTAGAGACCCAGTACTTC. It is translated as CASSFFSGRALETQYF.

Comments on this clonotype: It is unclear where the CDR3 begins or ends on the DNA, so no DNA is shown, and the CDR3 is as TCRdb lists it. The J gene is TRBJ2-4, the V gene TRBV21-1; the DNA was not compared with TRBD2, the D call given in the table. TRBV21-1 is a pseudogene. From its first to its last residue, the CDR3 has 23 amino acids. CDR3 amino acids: CASSNHRGGFAGGSRVVKNIQYF.

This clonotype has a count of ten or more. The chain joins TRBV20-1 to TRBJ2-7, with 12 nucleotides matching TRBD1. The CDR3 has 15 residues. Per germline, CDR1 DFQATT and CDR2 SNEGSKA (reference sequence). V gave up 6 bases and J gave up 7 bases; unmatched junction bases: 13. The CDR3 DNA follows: TGCAGTGCCCGTCTGGGGACAGGGGGCATTAGGGAGCAGTACTTC. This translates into CSARLGTGGIREQYF.

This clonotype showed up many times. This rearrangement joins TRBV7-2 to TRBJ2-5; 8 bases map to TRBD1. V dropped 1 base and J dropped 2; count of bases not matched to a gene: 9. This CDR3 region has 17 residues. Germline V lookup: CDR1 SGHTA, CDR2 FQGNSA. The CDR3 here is CASSLGFGDRSQETQYF. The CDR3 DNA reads TGTGCCAGCAGCTTAGGCTTCGGGGACAGGTCTCAAGAGACCCAGTACTTC.

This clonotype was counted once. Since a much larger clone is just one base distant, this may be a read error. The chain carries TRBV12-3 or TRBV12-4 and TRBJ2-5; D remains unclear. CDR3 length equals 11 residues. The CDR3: CAGSTQETQYF. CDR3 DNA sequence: TGTGCCGGCAGTACCCAAGAGACCCAGTACTTC.

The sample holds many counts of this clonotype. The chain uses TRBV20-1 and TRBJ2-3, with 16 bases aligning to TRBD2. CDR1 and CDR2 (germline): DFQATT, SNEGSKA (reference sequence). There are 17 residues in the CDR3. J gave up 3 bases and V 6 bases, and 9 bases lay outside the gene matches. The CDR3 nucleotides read TGCAGTGCCACGGGACTAGCGGGAGGGGTGCGGACAGATACGCAGTATTTT. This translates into CSATGLAGGVRTDTQYF.

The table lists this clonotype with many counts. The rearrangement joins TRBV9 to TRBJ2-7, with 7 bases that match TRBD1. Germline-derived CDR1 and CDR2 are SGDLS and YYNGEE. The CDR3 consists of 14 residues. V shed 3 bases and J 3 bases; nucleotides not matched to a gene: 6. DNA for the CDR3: TGTGCCAGCAGCGCCGGGACAGCTAACTACGAGCAGTACTTC. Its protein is CASSAGTANYEQYF. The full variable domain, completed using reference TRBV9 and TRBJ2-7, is DSGVTQTPKHLITATGQRVTLRCSPRSGDLSVYWYQQSLDQGLQFLIQYYNGEERAKGNILERFSAQQFPDLHSELNLSSLELGDSALYFCASSAGTANYEQYFGPGTRLTVT.

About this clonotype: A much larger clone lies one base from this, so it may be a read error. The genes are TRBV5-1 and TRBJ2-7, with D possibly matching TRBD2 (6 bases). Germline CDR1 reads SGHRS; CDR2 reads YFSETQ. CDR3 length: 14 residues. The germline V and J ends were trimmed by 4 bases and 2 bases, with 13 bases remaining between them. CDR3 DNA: TGCGCCAGCAGCCGGACTACGCTTACCTACGAGCAGTACTTC. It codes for CASSRTTLTYEQYF.